A single sample gave rise to the 9 T cell receptor beta chains below, sequenced in a study of blood T cells in healthy people across ages. Primers used in a second PCR of about 7 to 12 cycles were a sample-barcoded 5' primer and a J-beta primer mix. TCRdb re-derived calls from the 5' RACE reads in MiXCR, one entry per CDR3 protein. The sample lists 800,000 or so distinct CDR3 sequences, roughly 60% occurring once. Material: blood. These receptors were collected from a man between 25 and 39 years old in good health.

The rearrangement joins TRBV5-1 to TRBJ2-5; TRBD1 or TRBD2 may be the D gene (6 bases each). Per the germline V gene, CDR1 is SGHRS and CDR2 is YFSETQ. This CDR3 has 16 amino acids. Trimming stripped 0 bases from V and 3 bases from J, with 15 bases between. The CDR3 protein is CASSLDGGQLEETQYF. CDR3 nucleotide sequence: TGCGCCAGCAGCTTGGATGGGGGGCAACTGGAAGAGACCCAGTACTTC.

V is TRBV28 and J is TRBJ2-7; 9 positions agree with TRBD2. Trimming cost V 7 bases and J 7 bases; bases outside gene matches: 17. Germline CDR1 and CDR2: MDHEN and SYDVKM. CDR3 size: 16 residues. CDR3 protein: CASTLSGTSTPWEQYF. The DNA of the CDR3 is TGTGCCAGCACCCTTTCCGGGACTAGCACCCCTTGGGAGCAGTACTTC.

J is TRBJ1-6 and V is TRBV2, with D uncertain. The CDR3 extends over 14 amino acids. Germline V gene sequence: CDR1 SNHLY, CDR2 FYNNEI. V lost 6 bases to trimming and J lost 7 bases, with 13 bases between them. For the CDR3, the DNA is TGTGCCAGCAGGGCGGGAGGGTGGAATTCACCCCTCCACTTT. Residues: CASRAGGWNSPLHF.

Comment on this clonotype: Germline is not matched at one junction end, which may reflect a read error. This sequence joins TRBV4-2 and TRBJ2-2; weak D call: TRBD2 (5 bases). Germline CDR1 LGHNA, CDR2 YNFKEQ. CDR3 length: 16 residues. The CDR3: CASSQEGYEYTGELSF. The CDR3, as DNA: TGTGCCAGCAGCCAAGAGGGGTACGAGTACACCGGGGAGCTGTCTTTT.

With regard to this clonotype: A read error may be the cause here, since a much bigger clone is one base away. This chain joins TRBV29-1 and TRBJ2-6; the D gene is possibly TRBD1 (6 bases). In germline, CDR1 is SQVTM, CDR2 ANQGSEA. The CDR3 totals 13 residues. The CDR3, as DNA: TGCAGCGTTGGAACAGCAGGGGCCAACGTCCCGACTTTC. It yields the protein CSVGTAGANVPTF.

V is TRBV6-6 and J is TRBJ2-6; possibly TRBD1 for D (5 bases). Germline V gene data show CDR1 as MNHNY and CDR2 as SVGAGI (reference sequence). The CDR3 covers 16 residues. V lost 0 bases to trimming and J lost 1 base, with 7 bases between them. The CDR3 protein is CASSYSRVSGANVLTF. Here the CDR3 DNA reads TGTGCCAGCAGTTACTCCAGGGTTTCTGGGGCCAACGTCCTGACTTTC.

The chain carries TRBV6-2 or TRBV6-3 and TRBJ1-1; D is unclear. CDR3 length equals 12 residues. V was trimmed by 0 bases and J by 10 bases, leaving 9 bases between them. Looked up from germline, CDR1 is MNHEY and CDR2 is SVGEGT. The CDR3 loop is CASSYSMGTAFF. CDR3 nucleotide sequence: TGTGCCAGCAGTTACTCAATGGGTACAGCTTTCTTT.

This clonotype was seen repeatedly, ten times or more. The V and J genes are TRBV20-1 and TRBJ2-7, with TRBD2 identical over 7 bases. CDR1 is DFQATT and CDR2 is SNEGSKA in the germline V gene (reference sequence). CDR3 length: 15 amino acids. V shed 6 bases, J shed 4 bases, and the junction held 15 bases outside the gene matches. Here the CDR3 DNA reads TGCAGTGCCCCTCGCAGCGGGGTTCTCGATTACGAGCAGTACTTC. As protein: CSAPRSGVLDYEQYF.

The J gene is TRBJ1-2, the V gene TRBV5-1; D is possibly TRBD1 (6 bases). Germline V gene data show CDR1 as SGHRS and CDR2 as YFSETQ. The CDR3 extends over 15 amino acids. Between the trimmed V and J ends, which lost 1 base and 4 bases, there was a span of 14 bases. CDR3 nucleotides: TGCGCCAGCAGCTTGAATCAGGGGCGAGGCTATGGCTACACCTTC. Amino acids: CASSLNQGRGYGYTF.